This T cell receptor (beta chain) was sequenced during a study of cytomegalovirus exposure and HLA in healthy donors. Regarding the study as a whole: Likely technical artifact: a cluster of highly shared sequence variants. Roughly uniform sequencing depth across donors was assumed, possibly incorrectly.

A word on this clone: Antigen specificity is unknown.

The V end was cut by 6 bases, the J end by 3 bases, with 6 bases between. CDR1 is DFQATT, CDR2 SNEGSKA, per germline (reference sequence). The CDR3 spans 10 residues. The PCR contained 60 Vbeta and 13 Jbeta primers. Clones were read by immunoSEQ multiplex PCR, and TCRdb kept only the in-frame ones, dropping some. The sample holds fewer than 150,000 clones, roughly three quarters seen once. Input material: PBMCs. The TCR originated in a man aged 50 to 59 in good health and CMV-seropositive. This chain uses TRBV20-1 with TRBJ2-7, with a weak D call TRBD2 (6 bases). CDR3 residues: CSAGGYEQYF. The CDR3 nucleotides read TGCAGTGCGGGGGGCTACGAGCAGTACTTC.